A single sample is the source of the 30 T cell receptor beta chains below, sequenced in a study of a mutant IDH1 vaccine in newly diagnosed glioma. Time point indicated: week 23, last vaccination. In the vaccine, a single dose held 300 ug of the mutant IDH1 20-mer peptide, along with topical imiquimod. The assay was immunoSEQ multiplex PCR, and TCRdb's table has in-frame clones only and misses some. The sample includes around 54,000 clones, about 89% seen only once; the top ten take more than 1.1%. What these receptors recognize is not known. Sample: PBMCs, taken from a glioma patient whose treatment included an IDH1 peptide vaccine. The receptors come from a man aged 40-49 years with glioma.

CDR3 nucleotides: TGTGCCAGCAGCTCCACAGAGTTTAGGTTTTCTGGGGCCAACGTCCTGACTTTC. It codes for CASSSTEFRFSGANVLTF. V usage is TRBV7-9 and J usage is TRBJ2-6; D call uncertain. Per the germline V gene, CDR1 is SEHNR and CDR2 is FQNEAQ (reference sequence). The CDR3 runs to 18 residues. V was shortened by 4 bases and J by 1 base, with 17 bases between the two germline ends. The variable domain in full, with the rest retrieved from reference TRBV7-9 and TRBJ2-6, is DTGVSQNPRHKITKRGQNVTFRCDPISEHNRLYWYRQTLGQGPEFLTYFQNEAQLEKSRLLSDRFSAERPKGSFSTLEIQRTEQGDSAMYLCASSSTEFRFSGANVLTFGAGSRLTVL.

This clone was observed a single time. The rearrangement joins TRBV2 to TRBJ2-1; D is perhaps TRBD1 (6 bases). Trimming removed 10 bases from V and 0 bases from J, with 16 bases in between. The CDR3 has 15 residues. Looked up from germline, CDR1 is SNHLY and CDR2 is FYNNEI. The CDR3 coding sequence is TGTGCCAATAGTGGGGGCAGAGCCTCCTACAATGAGCAGTTCTTC. This sequence encodes CANSGGRASYNEQFF.

This clone was recorded only once. This chain uses TRBV27 with TRBJ2-5; a weak D match, TRBD1 (6 bases). Germline CDR1 reads MNHEY; CDR2 reads SMNVEV (reference sequence). The CDR3 extends over 13 amino acids. The V end was cut by 5 bases, the J end by 5 bases, with 12 bases between. The CDR3 DNA is TGTGCCAGCAGTCGCAGGGGACCCGAGACCCAGTACTTC. Protein: CASSRRGPETQYF.

The rearrangement joins TRBV5-1 to TRBJ2-6; D perhaps matches TRBD2 (6 bases). V was clipped by 6 bases and J by 3 bases, with 13 bases between them. Looked up from germline, CDR1 is SGHRS and CDR2 is YFSETQ. This CDR3 contains 15 residues. The CDR3 DNA reads TGCGCCAGCACCCAAAGACTAGATGGGGCCAACGTCCTGACTTTC. Translating gives CASTQRLDGANVLTF.

The V call is TRBV30, the J call TRBJ1-6, with D unclear. The CDR3 runs 16 residues. Trimming stripped 0 bases from V and 10 bases from J, with 19 bases between. Germline-derived CDR1 and CDR2 are GTSNPN and SVGIG (reference sequence). CDR3 residues: CAWSVLPARVGSPLHF. The CDR3 coding sequence is TGTGCCTGGAGTGTACTCCCGGCACGGGTTGGGTCACCCCTCCACTTT.

The CDR3 here is CASSRPMDGTNQPQHF. CDR3 bases: TGTGCCAGCAGCCGCCCAATGGACGGGACCAATCAGCCCCAGCATTTT. The gene calls are TRBV6-6 and TRBJ1-5, with D tentatively TRBD1 (5 bases). The germline gives CDR1 MNHNY, CDR2 SVGAGI (reference sequence). Trimming left V 6 bases short and J 3 bases short, with 18 bases between. The CDR3 is made up of 16 amino acids.

V is TRBV19 and J is TRBJ2-3, with TRBD2 identical over 9 bases. The CDR3 runs to 18 residues. With 4 bases clipped from V and 2 bases from J, the junction kept 13 bases outside the gene matches. Germline values: CDR1 LNHDA, CDR2 SQIVND (reference sequence). This CDR3 is CASSKGQRLAANTDTQYF. The CDR3 DNA sequence: TGTGCCAGTAGTAAGGGACAGAGACTAGCGGCTAACACAGATACGCAGTATTTT.

The chain employs TRBV7-2 and TRBJ2-5; D perhaps matches TRBD2 (5 bases). CDR3 length: 15 residues. Trimming took off 5 bases at V and 4 bases at J, with 17 bases between the two ends. The V gene's germline CDR1 is SGHTA and CDR2 FQGNSA. CDR3 region: CASSQNSAPRETQYF. DNA of the CDR3: TGTGCCAGCAGCCAAAATAGCGCCCCCCGAGAGACCCAGTACTTC.

V and J are TRBV2 and TRBJ2-3, with D tentatively TRBD1 (5 bases). Germline V gene sequence: CDR1 SNHLY, CDR2 FYNNEI. The V end lost 9 bases, the J end lost 0 bases, and 10 bases lay between the germline ends. The CDR3 is 13 residues long. CDR3 nucleotide sequence: TGTGCCAGTGGGGCTTCTAGCACAGATACGCAGTATTTT. It is translated as CASGASSTDTQYF.

The V call is TRBV2, the J call TRBJ2-1; tentative D call: TRBD2 (6 bases). This CDR3 spans 15 amino acids. Between the trimmed V and J ends, which lost 8 bases and 9 bases, there was a span of 23 bases. CDR1 is SNHLY and CDR2 is FYNNEI in the germline V gene. The CDR3 nucleotides are TGTGCCAGCTTTTATGGAGGGGCTTTCGACAGTGAGCAGTTCTTC. Protein sequence: CASFYGGAFDSEQFF.

This sequence joins TRBV15 and TRBJ1-3, with D perhaps matching TRBD1 (6 bases). CDR1 is LNHNV and CDR2 is YYDKDF in the germline V gene (reference sequence). The V gene lost 1 base and the J gene lost 1 base, with 11 bases spanning the gap. The CDR3 runs 16 residues. The CDR3 sequence: CATSRANTGSGNTIYF. CDR3 DNA: TGTGCCACCAGCAGAGCCAACACAGGGTCTGGAAACACCATATATTTT.

Worth noting for this clone: At the DNA level, this CDR3 is encoded by other sequences in the same sample as well. J is TRBJ2-7 and V is TRBV7-2; no reliable D call. The germline V gene encodes CDR1 SGHTA and CDR2 FQGNSA. V shed 5 bases and J shed 4 bases, with 6 bases lying between them. The CDR3 covers 11 residues. CDR3 sequence (DNA): TGTGCCAGCAGCCCTAAATACGAGCAGTACTTC. As protein: CASSPKYEQYF.

This clone showed up just once. The rearrangement links TRBV5-6 to TRBJ1-2; D unresolved. V lost 4 bases and J 2 bases, leaving 3 bases between the germline ends. Germline loops: CDR1 SGHDT, CDR2 YYEEEE. The CDR3 loop spans 11 amino acids. In DNA, the CDR3 is TGTGCCAGCAGCGCCAACTATGGCTACACCTTC. Translated: CASSANYGYTF.

The chain is built from TRBV5-4 and TRBJ2-1, with TRBD2 matching over 7 bases. The CDR3 is 15 residues long. V lost 2 bases, J lost 3 bases, and 5 bases stayed unmatched. The germline CDR1 and CDR2 sequences are SGHNT and YYREEE (reference sequence). The CDR3 DNA sequence: TGTGCCAGCAGCTTATCGCTAGCGGTCTACAATGAGCAGTTCTTC. Translating gives CASSLSLAVYNEQFF. The complete variable domain, with remaining parts taken from reference TRBV5-4 and TRBJ2-1, reads ETGVTQSPTHLIKTRGQQVTLRCSSQSGHNTVSWYQQALGQGPQFIFQYYREEENGRGNFPPRFSGLQFPNYSSELNVNALELDDSALYLCASSLSLAVYNEQFFGPGTRLTVL.

The chain uses TRBV4-2 and TRBJ1-1, with TRBD1 as a possible D gene (6 bases). Per germline, CDR1 LGHNA and CDR2 YNFKEQ. The germline V and J ends were trimmed by 4 bases and 1 base, with 19 bases remaining between them. There are 17 residues in the CDR3. The CDR3 loop reads CASSPIGRGDQNTEAFF. The CDR3, as DNA: TGTGCCAGCAGCCCCATCGGGAGGGGGGATCAGAACACTGAAGCTTTCTTT.

The V call is TRBV6-1, the J call TRBJ1-1; D possibly corresponds to TRBD1 (6 bases). Germline values: CDR1 MNHNS, CDR2 SASEGT. Trimming pared 2 bases from V and 6 bases from J, leaving 10 bases between. The CDR3 loop spans 13 amino acids. CDR3: CASSEYRASEAFF. CDR3 DNA: TGTGCCAGCAGTGAATACAGGGCGTCTGAAGCTTTCTTT.

The V call is TRBV5-1, the J call TRBJ2-7; D is uncertain. Trimming shortened V by 3 bases and J by 0 bases, and 13 bases separated the two germline ends. CDR1 is SGHRS, CDR2 YFSETQ, per germline. The CDR3 covers 15 residues. The CDR3 DNA follows: TGCGCCAGCAGCTCATCCCCCCAAAGCTCCTACGAGCAGTACTTC. Protein: CASSSSPQSSYEQYF.

This chain uses TRBV5-4 with TRBJ1-2, with D hard to call. Germline CDR1 reads SGHNT; CDR2 reads YYREEE (reference sequence). V was cut by 2 bases and J by 6 bases, with 11 bases left in between. CDR3 size: 13 residues. The CDR3 region is CASSFEGWDGYTF. CDR3 sequence (DNA): TGTGCCAGCAGCTTTGAGGGCTGGGATGGCTACACCTTC.

DNA of the CDR3: TGTGCCAGCAGTTTGATTTTTGGCTCCGTACAGACGCAGTATTTT. Amino acids: CASSLIFGSVQTQYF. The V gene is TRBV28, the J gene TRBJ2-3; D is unresolved. CDR1 is MDHEN, CDR2 SYDVKM, per germline. The CDR3 is made up of 15 amino acids. V lost 3 bases and J 9 bases, leaving 19 bases between the germline ends.

V and J are TRBV27 and TRBJ2-6, with TRBD2 as a possible D gene (7 bases). CDR3 length: 18 amino acids. The germline gives CDR1 MNHEY, CDR2 SMNVEV (reference sequence). The V and J ends lost 4 bases and 0 bases respectively, with 16 bases between them. The CDR3 bases are TGTGCCAGCAGTTCCTACCCGGGGGGCACCTCTGGGGCCAACGTCCTGACTTTC. This translates into CASSSYPGGTSGANVLTF.

This sequence joins TRBV11-2 and TRBJ2-7, with a tentative D call TRBD2 (6 bases). From germline, CDR1 is SGHAT and CDR2 FQNNGV. The V gene lost 5 bases and the J gene lost 2 bases, with 16 bases spanning the gap. The length of the CDR3 is 15 residues. CDR3 protein: CASSHLRGVPYEQYF. DNA for the CDR3: TGTGCCAGCAGCCATCTGCGGGGCGTGCCCTACGAGCAGTACTTC.

The chain couples TRBV18 to TRBJ2-1; 11 nucleotides match TRBD2. From germline, CDR1 is KGHSH and CDR2 LQKENI. The CDR3 is 15 amino acids. Trimming cost V 1 base and J 6 bases; bases outside gene matches: 2. The CDR3 protein is CASSPRTSGPNEQFF. As DNA, the CDR3 is TGTGCCAGCTCACCACGGACTAGCGGGCCCAATGAGCAGTTCTTC.

The chain employs TRBV7-6 and TRBJ2-2; D could derive from TRBD1 or TRBD2 (7 bases each). Per the germline V gene, CDR1 is SGHVS and CDR2 is FNYEAQ. CDR3 length: 13 residues. Trimming removed 6 bases from V and 7 bases from J, with 12 bases in between. CDR3 residues: CASSKRDSGELFF. The CDR3 bases are TGTGCCAGCAGTAAGCGGGACAGCGGGGAGCTGTTTTTT.

V gene TRBV7-9 combines with J gene TRBJ2-5, with D perhaps assigned TRBD1 or TRBD2 (6 bases each). This CDR3 is 15 amino acids long. Per the germline V gene, CDR1 is SEHNR and CDR2 is FQNEAQ (reference sequence). Trimming removed 5 bases at V and 5 bases at J, with 18 bases between. The DNA of the CDR3 is TGTGCCAGCAGCCCACGGTTCGGGGGCGCGGAGACCCAGTACTTC. Amino acids: CASSPRFGGAETQYF.

J is TRBJ2-7 and V is TRBV29-1; 15 nucleotides agree with TRBD2. Germline V gives CDR1 SQVTM, CDR2 ANQGSEA. CDR3 length: 16 amino acids. The trim removed 6 bases at V and 6 bases at J, leaving 12 bases unmatched. Here the CDR3 reads CSVGRTGGLAGGEQYF. The CDR3 nucleotides are TGCAGCGTGGGCCGGACAGGGGGACTAGCGGGAGGCGAGCAGTACTTC.

The chain employs TRBV7-2 and TRBJ1-4; a weak D match, TRBD1 (5 bases). The CDR3 is 15 residues long. CDR1 and CDR2 (germline): SGHTA, FQGNSA. Trimming stripped 2 bases from V and 8 bases from J, with 15 bases between. The chain's CDR3 is CASSLLRTRLEKLFF. In DNA, the CDR3 is TGTGCCAGCAGCTTACTAAGGACAAGGCTAGAAAAACTGTTTTTT.

The chain couples TRBV25-1 to TRBJ1-4, with a weak D call TRBD1 (6 bases). The CDR3 length is 15 residues. Trimming took off 3 bases at V and 8 bases at J, with 16 bases between the two ends. Per the germline V gene, CDR1 is MGHDK and CDR2 is SYGVNS. This CDR3 is CASSDLRGSWEKLFF. For the CDR3, the DNA is TGTGCCAGCAGTGACCTCAGGGGATCATGGGAAAAACTGTTTTTT.

The chain combines TRBV5-1 with TRBJ2-1, with 10 positions matching TRBD1. Germline V lookup: CDR1 SGHRS, CDR2 YFSETQ. J lost 7 bases, V lost 4 bases, and 8 bases had no gene match. This CDR3 contains 15 residues. The CDR3 here is CASSDRDRGENEQFF. The CDR3 DNA reads as TGCGCCAGCAGCGACCGGGACAGGGGCGAGAATGAGCAGTTCTTC.

The gene calls are TRBV6-5 and TRBJ2-1; TRBD2 aligns across 7 bases. This CDR3 is built from 15 residues. Germline loops: CDR1 MNHEY, CDR2 SVGAGI. The V gene end was trimmed by 0 bases and the J gene end by 10 bases; junction bases not matched to a gene: 9. The CDR3 region has the DNA TGTGCCAGCAGTTACTCTGGGGGGAGGGCCCGGGAGCAGTTCTTC. Translation: CASSYSGGRAREQFF.

V gene TRBV9 combines with J gene TRBJ2-3; no definite D call. Trimming took 0 bases from V and 6 from J, leaving 14 bases between them. The germline gives CDR1 SGDLS, CDR2 YYNGEE. There are 15 residues in the CDR3. The CDR3 nucleotides read TGTGCCAGCAGCGTAGGAGCGAACCCCGACGATACGCAGTATTTT. Translation gives CASSVGANPDDTQYF.